This is a list of T cell receptor beta chains from one sample in a study of identical twins. TCRdb re-analysed the 5' RACE reads in MiXCR, keeping a single row per CDR3 protein. Of 500,000 to 700,000 distinct CDR3 sequences listed, about 7% were seen once; the top ten hold less than 2%. In addition, the sample was reused for a study of yellow fever vaccine responses in identical twins.

Sequenced input: PBMCs. These TCRs come from a woman under 30 in good health. Each CDR3 is given with its conserved first and last residue. A D gene is named only where the DNA matches it firmly. The size entry is marked missing in some rows and otherwise reads once, few, many or a size class.

D gene,J gene,V gene,clone size,CDR3 DNA,CDR3 protein
.,TRBJ1-2,TRBV27,.,TGTGCCAGCAGTTTTCGTGAGGACTATGGCTACACCTTC,CASSFREDYGYTF
TRBD2,TRBJ2-1,TRBV18,.,TGTGCCAGCTCACCATGGGCTAGCGGAGGGAGCTCCTACAATGAGCAGTTCTTC,CASSPWASGGSSYNEQFF
.,TRBJ2-5,TRBV20-1,.,TGCAGTGGGGATTCGGGATTGCAAGAGACCCAGTACTTC,CSGDSGLQETQYF
.,TRBJ2-3,TRBV20-1,.,TGCAGTGCTAGAGAAACTAGGTTTTGGGATACGCAGTATTTT,CSARETRFWDTQYF
.,TRBJ1-3,TRBV25-1,few,TGTGCCTTCCTCTCTGGAAACACCATATATTTT,CAFLSGNTIYF
TRBD2,TRBJ2-5,TRBV6-1,.,TGTGCCAGCACCGAATGGGGCGGGGGGGTCCAAGAGACCCAGTACTTC,CASTEWGGGVQETQYF
.,TRBJ1-1,TRBV20-1,few,TGCAGTGCTAGACGGCAGGAAGGGGCCACTGAAGCTTTCTTT,CSARRQEGATEAFF
TRBD1,TRBJ1-4,TRBV29-1,few,TGCAGCACGCGGACAGGGAAGGGTGAAAAACTGTTTTTT,CSTRTGKGEKLFF
TRBD2,TRBJ2-1,TRBV28,few,TGTGCCAGCAGTTTATGGGCTAGCGGGAGGGATCAGCAGTTCTTC,CASSLWASGRDQQFF
TRBD2,TRBJ2-3,TRBV7-3,.,TGTGCCAGCAGCTTAACTAGGTCGGGAGGGCCTGATACGCAGTATTTT,CASSLTRSGGPDTQYF
.,TRBJ1-6,TRBV5-6,.,TGTGCCAGCAGCTTACGAGGAGGGGATAATTCACCCCTCCACTTT,CASSLRGGDNSPLHF
TRBD1,TRBJ1-2,TRBV12-3/TRBV12-4,.,TGTGCCAGCAGTTTAGGTCAGGGGGTAAATAACTATGGCTACACCTTC,CASSLGQGVNNYGYTF
TRBD1,TRBJ1-5,TRBV10-2,many,TGCGCCAGCAGTGAGTTGACAGGGGGCAGACAGCCCCAGCATTTT,CASSELTGGRQPQHF
TRBD2,TRBJ2-7,TRBV3-1,.,TGTGCCGGCAGCCAAGGTCGGAGGTTGCTAGCGGTCATGGGGGAGCAGTACTTC,CAGSQGRRLLAVMGEQYF
TRBD1,TRBJ2-4,TRBV3-1,few,TGTGCCAGCAGCCCCCACGAGGGGGCGACGACCTACATTCAGTACTTC,CASSPHEGATTYIQYF
TRBD1,TRBJ1-4,TRBV6-1,many,TGTGCCAGCAGACAACAGGGGTCTAATGAAAAACTGTTTTTT,CASRQQGSNEKLFF
.,TRBJ2-3,TRBV2,few,TGTGCCAGCAGGGACAGTCTTCCAGATACGCAGTATTTT,CASRDSLPDTQYF
.,TRBJ2-7,TRBV5-6,.,TGTGCCAGCAGCTTCCTAGGTAGCGGCTACGAGCAGTACTTC,CASSFLGSGYEQYF
TRBD2,TRBJ2-3,TRBV20-1,few,TGCAGTGCTGGCCACTTGCGGGGGGGCTTTTTCACAGATACGCAGTATTTT,CSAGHLRGGFFTDTQYF
TRBD1,TRBJ1-5,TRBV12-3/TRBV12-4,.,TGTGCCAGCAGTTTAGGAGGGACAGTCAACCAGCCCCAGCATTTT,CASSLGGTVNQPQHF
TRBD2,TRBJ2-2,TRBV20-1,many,TGCAGTGCCCCGGCCCCGGGGGGATCGAACACCGGGGAGCTGTTTTTT,CSAPAPGGSNTGELFF
.,TRBJ1-1,TRBV7-3,many,TGTGCCAGCAGCTTATATCTGGACACTGAAGCTTTCTTT,CASSLYLDTEAFF
TRBD1,TRBJ1-5,TRBV19,.,TGTGCCAGTAGTATAGCCCTGACAGGGAGAGGAAGCAATCAGCCCCAGCATTTT,CASSIALTGRGSNQPQHF
.,TRBJ1-2,TRBV24-1,many,TGTGCCACCAGTGATTTGACGGACAGCCGCGGCTACACCTTC,CATSDLTDSRGYTF
.,TRBJ2-1,TRBV6-2/TRBV6-3,.,TGTGCCAGCAGTGGCGATTACATCCTCTACAATGAGCAGTTCTTC,CASSGDYILYNEQFF
.,TRBJ2-1,TRBV4-1,.,TGCGCCAGCAGCCAAGCCGAGACAGGCAATGAGCAGTTCTTC,CASSQAETGNEQFF
TRBD1,TRBJ2-1,TRBV7-3,few,TGTGCCAGCAGCTTAAGGGACAGCCCAAACAATGAGCAGTTCTTC,CASSLRDSPNNEQFF
TRBD1,TRBJ2-2,TRBV6-4,.,TGTGCCAGCAGACTCTCGCGACAGGGGTTAATTGTCCCAAACGTTCGGCCCGGGGAGCTGTTTTTT,CASRLSRQGLIVPNVRPGELFF
TRBD2,TRBJ2-1,TRBV24-1,.,TGTGCCACCGGAGGACTAGCGCCCTTAGTTGAGCAGTTCTTC,CATGGLAPLVEQFF